This entry features one TCR beta chain sequence. Antigen specificity is unknown. This sample stems from a study of glioma-infiltrating T cells after dendritic cell vaccination. As for the study in general: Glioblastoma patients came from Phase I and II dendritic cell vaccination trials. Study-level points and caveats: Higher TCR clonality did not directly relate to longer survival.

Trimming at V came to 0 bases and at J to 4 bases, leaving 7 bases not matched to a gene. The CDR3 consists of 16 residues. Germline V gene sequence: CDR1 SGHNT, CDR2 YYREEE (reference sequence). Here immunoSEQ multiplex PCR was the method, and the copy in TCRdb shows in-frame clones only, minus some. The table has about 92,000 clones, about nine tenths seen once. Specimen: blood, collected before dendritic cell vaccination. The chain couples TRBV5-4 to TRBJ2-7; 10 nucleotides line up with TRBD2. This sequence was found in a human donor with glioblastoma. CDR3 in amino acids: CASSLGGIAGGYEQYF. CDR3 in DNA: TGTGCCAGCAGCTTGGGGGGGATAGCGGGGGGTTACGAGCAGTACTTC.